This T cell receptor (beta chain) was documented in a study of T cell responses to AZD1222 COVID-19 vaccine. Notes on the study in general: Of spike-specific TCRs, nearly half reportedly target regions left unmutated in variants. The study sampled repertoires only after the peak T cell response. Mapped onto spike, vaccine-associated CD4 TCRs spanned it and were dominant at 160-218 and 743-854. Compared with day 0, the breadth and depth of the Spike-specific TCR repertoire rose significantly after two doses of AZD1222.

CDR1 and CDR2 from the germline V gene are SGHRS and YFSETQ. The V end was cut by 4 bases, the J end by 4 bases, with 12 bases between. The CDR3 is 14 residues long. Produced via immunoSEQ multiplex PCR; TCRdb's table is partial and in-frame only. Of 120,000 or so clones listed, roughly 91% are singletons. With respect to this clone: The antigen remains unidentified.

The chain carries TRBV5-1 and TRBJ1-3, with D perhaps TRBD1 (5 bases). The sample in question was peripheral blood, obtained on day 0 of AZD1222 vaccination. The source is an adult in good health. Here the CDR3 DNA reads TGCGCCAGCAGCCCAGGGTTTTTGGGAAACACCATATATTTT. It codes for CASSPGFLGNTIYF.